This T cell receptor beta chain was identified during a study of blood T cell repertoires in COVID-19. Study at large: The United States, Italy and Spain supplied acute and convalescent COVID-19 samples. PBMCs, B-cell-depleted T cells, or T cells provided the cDNA or gDNA that made up the material.

Under the authors' procedure: Using reference gene primer amplification, nucleated cell counts were estimated. This table comes from immunoSEQ multiplex PCR, and its TCRdb copy is limited to in-frame clones, with some not included. From that table come the V and J calls and clone size; the DNA was used to work out D and trimming. In the table there are about 81,000 clones, 89% of which are singletons. CDR1 is MNHEY, CDR2 SVGEGT, per germline. The trim removed 2 bases at V and 8 bases at J, leaving 7 bases unmatched. The CDR3 runs 16 residues. The sample was peripheral blood. This TCR derives from a woman at least 80 years old with active COVID-19. J is TRBJ2-1 and V is TRBV6-2 or TRBV6-3; 12 bases are shared with TRBD2. This chain's CDR3 is CASSYVGLAGFHEQFF. The CDR3 DNA reads TGTGCCAGCAGTTACGTAGGACTAGCGGGATTTCATGAGCAGTTCTTC.